This T cell receptor beta chain originates from a study of regulatory T cells in long-lasting Graves disease. Study at large: Those Graves' patients who were newly diagnosed had been on antithyroid drugs under 3 months.

TCR beta libraries were built with iRepertoire HTBI primers and Arm-PCR of CDR3 regions. TCRdb independently ran MiXCR on the multiplex PCR reads; one entry per CDR3 protein. The sample has hundreds of thousands of distinct CDR3 sequences, about 14% seen once. This clonotype was observed at least ten times. The antigen remains unidentified. Study-wide points: Persistent patients shared more public clonotypes (about 2,600) than new patients (roughly 970). Reduced TCR diversity was observed in persistent Graves' patients versus newly diagnosed patients.

Time point meaning: newly diagnosed GD, antithyroid drugs for less than 3 months. Generation of the TCR library employed RNA extracted from PBMCs. The CDR3 loop spans 12 amino acids. V was trimmed by 4 bases and J by 11 bases, leaving 15 bases between them. V usage is TRBV12-3 or TRBV12-4 and J usage is TRBJ2-7; D assignment may be TRBD1 or TRBD2 (5 bases each). The sequence was collected from a female donor with Graves disease. Sample: peripheral blood mononuclear cells (PBMCs), taken at new diagnosis, from a patient treated with antithyroid drugs. CDR3 region: CASSSQRGVKYF. CDR3 sequence (DNA): TGTGCCAGCAGTTCCCAGAGGGGTGTGAAGTACTTC.